The source of this T cell receptor beta chain is a study of radiotherapy plus CTLA-4 blockade in lung cancer. Study-level background: Objective responses were documented in around 18% of patients, with disease control in 25% to 35%. Study-level results: Response was reportedly best predicted by early blood T cell clone dynamics, with interferon-beta.

Sequenced by immunoSEQ multiplex PCR; TCRdb stores in-frame clones only, minus some. The repertoire holds tens of thousands of clones, with 75% to 90% as singletons. Note on this clone: Its matching antigen is unknown. Other DNA sequences in this specimen translate into the identical CDR3.

V was pared by 8 bases and J by 5 bases, with 16 bases of the junction left unmatched. The CDR3 runs 16 residues. Germline loops: CDR1 SGHTA, CDR2 FQGNSA. Enrolled patients, whose metastatic non-small-cell lung cancer was chemo-refractory, received focal radiation plus CTLA-4 blockade with ipilimumab. This specimen was peripheral blood, taken from a patient treated with radiotherapy plus ipilimumab. J is TRBJ2-3 and V is TRBV7-2; the match to TRBD2 covers 7 bases. This clonotype was obtained from a human donor with non-small cell lung cancer who had stable disease on radiotherapy plus ipilimumab. The CDR3 nucleotides are TGTGCCAGCCGCCAGCGGGGAGGGCAGGCGTTAGATACGCAGTATTTT. Its protein product is CASRQRGGQALDTQYF.